The T cell receptor (beta chain) under discussion was sequenced for a study of CD8+CD57+ T cells in acquired aplastic anemia. Study-wide background: Average DNA yield from sorted CD4+ and CD8+ cells was about 3 ug.

General study findings and limits: The study identified roughly 29 CD8+ CDR3 sequences shared by patients and controls.

Template material for TCR beta VDJ and CDR3 profiling consisted of genomic DNA. TCRdb passed the reads through MiXCR, listing each CDR3 protein once. Among 200,000 or so distinct CDR3 sequences, under 70% were seen once, and the ten largest hold 40% to 55%. The CDR3 is 15 amino acids. V was cut by 1 base and J by 6 bases, with 10 bases left in between. Germline assignment: CDR1 LNHNV and CDR2 YYDKDF (reference sequence). This clonotype came up many times. The antigen is undetermined. The chain joins TRBV15 to TRBJ1-6; D gene ambiguous. The TCR comes from a human donor with severe aplastic anemia or a healthy control (not recorded which). What was sequenced was sorted CD4+, CD8+, or CD8+CD57+ T cells (not recorded which) from PBMCs. The CDR3 nucleotides are TGTGCCACCAGCAGAGCGCGGGAGGGTAATTCACCCCTCCACTTT. Amino acids: CATSRAREGNSPLHF. Combining the CDR3 with reference TRBV15 and TRBJ1-6 gives the whole variable domain DAMVIQNPRYQVTQFGKPVTLSCSQTLNHNVMYWYQQKSSQAPKLLFHYYDKDFNNEADTPDNFQSRRPNTSFCFLDIRSPGLGDTAMYLCATSRAREGNSPLHFGNGTRLTVT.